The TCR beta chain described here comes from a study of Ad26.COV2.S vaccination and SARS-CoV-2 variants. Looking at the study overall: It was the COV1001 Ad26.COV2.S trial arm that included the donor. Participants got Ad26.COV2.S intramuscularly, once or twice 56 days apart.

The CDR3 totals 14 residues. V lost 8 bases, J lost 1 base, and 14 bases lay in between. Germline V gives CDR1 MNHEY, CDR2 SMNVEV (reference sequence). Generated by immunoSEQ multiplex PCR, the TCRdb table keeps only in-frame clones and is missing some. The table includes about 480,000 clones, approximately 88% detected once. Treatment given: roughly 20 received Ad26.COV2.S at low or high dose, single or two shots; 5 received placebo; per-sample allocation not given. Samples came from day 63 after the first vaccine or placebo injection. The J gene is TRBJ2-5, the V gene TRBV27; possibly TRBD1 or TRBD2 for D (6 bases each). The source was peripheral blood, collected in a trial of Ad26.COV2.S vaccine versus placebo. The receptor was isolated from a person aged 18-60 years who received the Ad26.COV2.S COVID-19 vaccine or a placebo. The CDR3 protein is CASAITGAQETQYF. DNA for the CDR3: TGTGCCAGCGCGATAACGGGGGCCCAAGAGACCCAGTACTTC.